One sample yielded the 28 T cell receptor beta chains listed below, sequenced in a study of vaccination effects on CD4 cells after COVID-19. Sequencing was preceded by expansion of antigen-specific CD4+ T cells with viral peptide pools in the ViraFEST assay. After roughly ten days in culture, the CD4+ T cells were isolated. Participants got two doses of BNT162b2 or mRNA-1273 vaccine. Data came from immunoSEQ multiplex PCR; TCRdb stores just in-frame clones and leaves some out. This table holds about 15,000 clones, approximately 68% found once. These receptors have no identified antigens. This sample comprised CD4+ T cells from PBMCs cultured with HCoV-NL63 spike peptides, obtained after COVID-19 vaccination. The receptor source for this set is a human donor who received a COVID-19 vaccine.

The chain employs TRBV21-1 and TRBJ2-1; TRBD2 was called by the table and not checked on the DNA. TRBV21-1 is designated a pseudogene. CDR3 length equals 14 residues. The CDR3: CASSKEAGFNEQFF. The DNA of the CDR3 is TGTGCCAGCAGCAAAGAAGCCGGGTTCAATGAGCAGTTCTTC.

The chain carries TRBV9 and TRBJ2-1; 12 positions match TRBD2. The germline CDR1 and CDR2 sequences are SGDLS and YYNGEE. Trimming took 2 bases from V and 8 from J; bases not matched to a gene: 5. The CDR3 extends over 15 amino acids. The CDR3 is CASSVSLAGGYEQFF. CDR3 nucleotides: TGTGCCAGCAGCGTTTCGCTAGCGGGAGGGTATGAGCAGTTCTTC.

J is TRBJ2-3 and V is TRBV24-1; D call uncertain. Germline CDR1 reads KGHDR; CDR2 reads SFDVKD. The V and J ends lost 3 bases and 6 bases respectively, with 15 bases between them. The CDR3 runs to 15 residues. DNA for the CDR3: TGTGCCACCAGTGATCCCGGACGGTTTTCGGATACGCAGTATTTT. It codes for CATSDPGRFSDTQYF.

This clone occurred a few times. The V and J genes are TRBV5-4 and TRBJ1-2; TRBD1 matches 8 bases. The CDR3 spans 13 residues. Germline V gene sequence: CDR1 SGHNT, CDR2 YYREEE (reference sequence). V gave up 5 bases and J gave up 4 bases; unmatched junction bases: 4. The CDR3 sequence is CASSVDRAYGYTF. Written as DNA, the CDR3 is TGTGCCAGCAGTGTGGACAGGGCCTATGGCTACACCTTC. Full variable domain (outside the CDR3, taken from reference TRBV5-4 and TRBJ1-2): ETGVTQSPTHLIKTRGQQVTLRCSSQSGHNTVSWYQQALGQGPQFIFQYYREEENGRGNFPPRFSGLQFPNYSSELNVNALELDDSALYLCASSVDRAYGYTFGSGTRLTVV.

The CDR3 DNA follows: TGTGCCAGCTCGATCGGACAGGGGCACAATCAGCCCCAGCATTTT. Its translation is CASSIGQGHNQPQHF. The chain employs TRBV18 and TRBJ1-5, with 9 bases identical to TRBD1. V trimming: 6 bases; J trimming: 3 bases; junction bases outside the gene matches: 6. Germline values: CDR1 KGHSH, CDR2 LQKENI. CDR3 length: 15 amino acids.

The V and J genes are TRBV9 and TRBJ2-3; the match to TRBD2 covers 8 bases. The CDR3 loop spans 16 amino acids. With 0 bases clipped from V and 6 bases from J, the junction kept 9 bases outside the gene matches. CDR1 is SGDLS, CDR2 YYNGEE, per germline. The CDR3 loop is CASSVASSGGGDTQYF. CDR3 DNA: TGTGCCAGCAGCGTAGCGAGCAGCGGGGGCGGGGATACGCAGTATTTT.

The chain links TRBV6-6 to TRBJ1-5, with D hard to call. Germline CDR1 reads MNHNY; CDR2 reads SVGAGI (reference sequence). The CDR3 runs 13 residues. Deletions cut 8 bases from V and 8 bases from J, with 16 bases between. The CDR3 loop is CASRILDVEPQHF. In DNA form, the CDR3 reads TGTGCCAGCCGCATTCTGGATGTGGAGCCCCAGCATTTT.

This clone has a handful of counts. This rearrangement joins TRBV25-1 to TRBJ1-4, with D possibly matching TRBD1 (5 bases). Trimming shortened V by 8 bases and J by 3 bases, and 10 bases separated the two germline ends. The CDR3 runs to 13 residues. Germline lookup yields CDR1 MGHDK and CDR2 SYGVNS. CDR3 region: CASSGISNEKLFF. The CDR3 DNA reads TGTGCCAGCTCAGGGATCTCTAATGAAAAACTGTTTTTT.

The table lists this clone with a count of one. The gene calls are TRBV7-2 and TRBJ2-5; 10 bases fit TRBD1. The germline CDR1 and CDR2 sequences are SGHTA and FQGNSA. The ends lost 5 bases at V and 6 bases at J; junction bases unmatched: 9. The CDR3 extends over 15 amino acids. CDR3 DNA sequence: TGTGCCAGCAGCCTCGGGACAGGGGCTGGAAAGACCCAGTACTTC. It translates to CASSLGTGAGKTQYF.

There are a few counts of this clone. The gene calls are TRBV4-1 and TRBJ1-6, with a weak D call TRBD1 (6 bases). Trimming pared 3 bases from V and 6 bases from J, leaving 12 bases between. Germline CDR1 and CDR2: MGHRA and YSYEKL. The CDR3 spans 15 residues. CDR3 in amino acids: CASSQDGQPNSPLHF. The DNA for the CDR3 is TGCGCCAGCAGCCAGGACGGACAGCCTAATTCACCCCTCCACTTT.

V gene TRBV24-1 combines with J gene TRBJ1-3, with no clear D. Trimming removed 0 bases at V and 4 bases at J, with 3 bases between. Germline CDR1 is KGHDR and CDR2 is SFDVKD. The CDR3 is made up of 13 amino acids. The CDR3 DNA reads as TGTGCCACCAGTGATTTGTTCGGAAACACCATATATTTT. This gives the protein CATSDLFGNTIYF.

This rearrangement joins TRBV19 to TRBJ1-1; D is ambiguous. The germline V gene has CDR1 LNHDA and CDR2 SQIVND (reference sequence). The V gene lost 0 bases and the J gene lost 0 bases, with 5 bases spanning the gap. This CDR3 contains 14 residues. The CDR3 is CASSIEDLNTEAFF. As DNA, the CDR3 is TGTGCCAGTAGTATAGAGGACCTGAACACTGAAGCTTTCTTT.

V is TRBV28 and J is TRBJ2-1, with D possibly matching TRBD1 (5 bases). Trimming shortened V by 3 bases and J by 10 bases, and 19 bases separated the two germline ends. There are 15 residues in the CDR3. Germline CDR1 MDHEN, CDR2 SYDVKM. DNA of the CDR3: TGTGCCAGCAGTTTCACAGGTTCTAAGAGGATAGAGCAGTTCTTC. Protein sequence: CASSFTGSKRIEQFF.

This clone turned up a few times. Other nucleotide sequences in the sample specify the same CDR3. V and J are TRBV11-2 and TRBJ1-2; D may be TRBD1 (6 bases). CDR3 length: 15 amino acids. The germline V gene has CDR1 SGHAT and CDR2 FQNNGV. Trimming left V 0 bases short and J 0 bases short, with 8 bases between. The CDR3 sequence is CASSLDPGANYGYTF. CDR3 coding DNA: TGTGCCAGCAGCTTAGATCCAGGGGCTAACTATGGCTACACCTTC.

This clone came up a few times. The chain uses TRBV3-1 (or the pseudogene TRBV3-2) and TRBJ2-7; 12 positions agree with TRBD2. V lost 2 bases and J lost 7; bases outside the gene matches: 9. CDR1 LGHDT and CDR2 YNNKEL come from the germline V gene (reference sequence). There are 16 residues in the CDR3. CDR3 sequence: CASSQWTSGKLREQYF. CDR3 sequence (DNA): TGTGCCAGCAGCCAATGGACTAGCGGGAAGCTGAGGGAGCAGTACTTC.

The genes are TRBV5-4 and TRBJ2-3; 13 positions agree with TRBD2. CDR1 and CDR2 (germline): SGHNT, YYREEE (reference sequence). Trimming cost V 7 bases and J 2 bases; bases outside gene matches: 10. The CDR3 loop spans 17 amino acids. In DNA, the CDR3 is TGTGCCAGCGGGAGGGAGGGACTAGCGGGGAACACAGATACGCAGTATTTT. Translated, it gives CASGREGLAGNTDTQYF.

A few counts support this clone. The V and J genes are TRBV27 and TRBJ1-3; 7 bases are a match to TRBD1. Trimming took 5 bases from V and 3 from J; bases not matched to a gene: 4. This CDR3 spans 14 amino acids. The germline CDR1 and CDR2 sequences are MNHEY and SMNVEV (reference sequence). The CDR3, as DNA: TGTGCCAGCAGTGTCACAGGGGATGGAAACACCATATATTTT. Protein product: CASSVTGDGNTIYF.

The gene calls are TRBV20-1 and TRBJ1-5; TRBD1 is a possible D gene (5 bases). V lost 6 bases, J lost 5 bases, and 5 bases lay in between. The V gene's germline CDR1 is DFQATT and CDR2 SNEGSKA (reference sequence). The CDR3 totals 10 residues. CDR3 loop: CSAGDQPQHF. The CDR3 bases are TGCAGTGCGGGGGATCAGCCCCAGCATTTT.

This clone was picked up a small number of times. The chain employs TRBV6-5 and TRBJ2-3; D not resolved. The length of the CDR3 is 14 residues. Germline lookup yields CDR1 MNHEY and CDR2 SVGAGI. Trimming shortened V by 4 bases and J by 1 base, and 9 bases separated the two germline ends. In DNA form, the CDR3 reads TGTGCCAGCAGTTTCTTCACTGGCACAGATACGCAGTATTTT. It translates to CASSFFTGTDTQYF.

J is TRBJ1-2 and V is TRBV6-2 or TRBV6-3; D remains unclear. The CDR3 runs 15 residues. Germline assignment: CDR1 MNHEY and CDR2 SVGEGT. V dropped 2 bases and J dropped 4 bases, with 14 bases sitting between them. CDR3 loop: CASSYEGRYGYGYTF. In DNA form, the CDR3 reads TGTGCCAGCAGTTACGAGGGAAGGTATGGCTATGGCTACACCTTC.

The V call is TRBV7-9, the J call TRBJ2-3, with D tentatively TRBD1 or TRBD2 (5 bases each). Germline V gene lookup returns CDR1 SEHNR and CDR2 FQNEAQ (reference sequence). The CDR3 is 13 amino acids. The V end lost 2 bases, the J end lost 5 bases, and 8 bases lay between the germline ends. This chain's CDR3 is CASSLFGGDTQYF. CDR3 sequence (DNA): TGTGCCAGCAGCTTATTTGGGGGAGATACGCAGTATTTT.

The chain couples TRBV5-5 to TRBJ1-2; no reliable D call. The CDR3 covers 14 residues. Trimming left V 5 bases short and J 1 base short, with 12 bases between. Germline loops: CDR1 SGHKS, CDR2 YYEKEE (reference sequence). CDR3 bases: TGTGCCAGCAGAATGGGATCTCTTAACTATGGCTACACCTTC. Protein: CASRMGSLNYGYTF.

V and J are TRBV18 and TRBJ1-5, with D hard to call. The germline V and J ends were trimmed by 3 bases and 4 bases, with 7 bases remaining between them. Germline CDR1 is KGHSH and CDR2 is LQKENI. There are 13 residues in the CDR3. CDR3 region: CASSPDKNQPQHF. CDR3 bases: TGTGCCAGCTCACCTGACAAAAATCAGCCCCAGCATTTT.

The table lists this clone with a count of one. The chain employs TRBV6-1 and TRBJ1-4, with 7 bases that match TRBD1. CDR1 is MNHNS and CDR2 is SASEGT in the germline V gene. This CDR3 has 19 amino acids. V shed 4 bases and J 0 bases; nucleotides not matched to a gene: 14. The CDR3 is CASSGAGRQGGATNEKLFF. The CDR3 DNA follows: TGTGCCAGCAGTGGAGCGGGGCGACAGGGAGGCGCAACTAATGAAAAACTGTTTTTT.

V gene TRBV12-3 or TRBV12-4 combines with J gene TRBJ2-7; 7 bases map to TRBD1. The V gene end was trimmed by 6 bases and the J gene end by 9 bases; junction bases not matched to a gene: 11. The CDR3 spans 13 residues. CDR3: CASSRRQGYGQYF. The CDR3 DNA reads as TGTGCCAGCAGCCGGAGACAGGGATATGGGCAGTACTTC.

This chain uses TRBV19 with TRBJ1-1; D is possibly TRBD1 (5 bases). Trimming took 9 bases from V and 6 from J, leaving 17 bases between them. The CDR3 extends over 13 amino acids. Germline V lookup: CDR1 LNHDA, CDR2 SQIVND (reference sequence). The chain's CDR3 is CASRDPGRAEAFF. The CDR3 nucleotides read TGTGCCAGCAGGGACCCGGGGAGGGCTGAAGCTTTCTTT.

The chain uses TRBV12-3 or TRBV12-4 and TRBJ2-6, with unresolved D. Trimming took off 3 bases at V and 3 bases at J, with 3 bases between the two ends. This CDR3 has 13 amino acids. In DNA, the CDR3 is TGTGCCAGCAGTTTGTTTGGGGCCAACGTCCTGACTTTC. Its translation is CASSLFGANVLTF.

The V call is TRBV6-5, the J call TRBJ2-1; D is unresolved. Germline V gives CDR1 MNHEY, CDR2 SVGAGI. Trimming took 5 bases from V and 2 from J, leaving 4 bases between them. The CDR3 consists of 12 residues. CDR3 in amino acids: CASSLTYNEQFF. In nucleotides, the CDR3 is TGTGCCAGCAGTCTGACCTACAATGAGCAGTTCTTC.